These 20 T cell receptor beta chains originate from one sample sequenced in a study of blood T cell repertoires in COVID-19. The assay was immunoSEQ multiplex PCR, and TCRdb's table has in-frame clones only and misses some. The sample has around 260,000 clones; approximately 89% are singletons. The sample comprised peripheral blood. Receptors originate from a woman aged 30 to 39 with COVID-19, enrolled during active disease.

The genes are TRBV18 and TRBJ2-5; 7 bases are a match to TRBD1. The trim removed 2 bases at V and 2 bases at J, leaving 5 bases unmatched. In germline, CDR1 is KGHSH, CDR2 LQKENI. The CDR3 consists of 15 residues. Here the CDR3 DNA reads TGTGCCAGCTCACCATTAGGGACAGTACAAGAGACCCAGTACTTC. Its protein is CASSPLGTVQETQYF. Full variable domain (remainder filled in from reference TRBV18 and TRBJ2-5): NAGVMQNPRHLVRRRGQEARLRCSPMKGHSHVYWYRQLPEEGLKFMVYLQKENIIDESGMPKERFSAEFPKEGPSILRIQQVVRGDSAAYFCASSPLGTVQETQYFGPGTRLLVL.

The chain carries TRBV7-9 and TRBJ2-1, with 12 bases aligning to TRBD2. J was trimmed by 4 bases and V by 8 bases; bases with no gene match: 6. Germline CDR1 and CDR2: SEHNR and FQNEAQ (reference sequence). This CDR3 has 15 amino acids. The CDR3 DNA is TGTGCCAGCGGACCGACTAGCGGGGGATACAATGAGCAGTTCTTC. Amino acids: CASGPTSGGYNEQFF.

V is TRBV6-2 or TRBV6-3 and J is TRBJ1-1; a possible D gene is TRBD1 (5 bases). The ends were cut back, 0 bases at V and 4 bases at J, with 18 bases in the middle. The CDR3 consists of 17 residues. Germline lookup yields CDR1 MNHEY and CDR2 SVGEGT. The CDR3 bases are TGTGCCAGCAGTTACTCGGGTTCGGGGGTCCCGGGCACTGAAGCTTTCTTT. It yields the protein CASSYSGSGVPGTEAFF.

A few counts support this clone. This sequence joins TRBV6-1 and TRBJ1-1; the D gene is possibly TRBD1 (5 bases). The V gene lost 4 bases and the J gene lost 5 bases, with 20 bases spanning the gap. The CDR3 has 16 residues. Per the germline V gene, CDR1 is MNHNS and CDR2 is SASEGT. This chain's CDR3 is CASSGGEGRGWTEAFF. The CDR3 coding sequence is TGTGCCAGCAGTGGGGGGGAAGGCCGAGGGTGGACTGAAGCTTTCTTT.

J is TRBJ2-4 and V is TRBV5-1; 11 nucleotides match TRBD2. Germline V gene sequence: CDR1 SGHRS, CDR2 YFSETQ. V was pared by 3 bases and J by 0 bases, with 2 bases of the junction left unmatched. CDR3 length: 16 residues. DNA of the CDR3: TGCGCCAGCAGCTATGGACTAGCGGGAGCCAAAAACATTCAGTACTTC. Protein product: CASSYGLAGAKNIQYF.

This chain links TRBV30 with TRBJ1-5; maybe TRBD1 (5 bases). V lost 2 bases and J lost 0, with 14 bases in between. This CDR3 contains 16 residues. Germline V gene sequence: CDR1 GTSNPN, CDR2 SVGIG (reference sequence). The CDR3 DNA is TGTGCCTGGAGTCCGAGGGACTGGACTAGCAATCAGCCCCAGCATTTT. Translation gives CAWSPRDWTSNQPQHF.

The V gene is TRBV29-1, the J gene TRBJ2-2; TRBD1 matches 8 bases. This CDR3 has 14 amino acids. CDR1 and CDR2 (germline): SQVTM, ANQGSEA. Trimming took 8 bases from V and 4 from J; bases not matched to a gene: 9. This CDR3 is CSFTGQGGTGELFF. The CDR3 bases are TGCAGCTTCACAGGACAGGGAGGCACCGGGGAGCTGTTTTTT.

V usage is TRBV28 and J usage is TRBJ1-2; 10 bases agree with TRBD1. With V trimmed by 5 bases and J by 1 base, 7 bases remained unmatched. There are 16 residues in the CDR3. Germline CDR1 MDHEN, CDR2 SYDVKM. CDR3 bases: TGTGCCAGCAGTACGGACAGGGGGATATATAACTATGGCTACACCTTC. This gives the protein CASSTDRGIYNYGYTF.

The J gene is TRBJ1-1, the V gene TRBV7-9; D is unclear. V shed 5 bases and J shed 8 bases, with 12 bases lying between them. The CDR3 is made up of 12 amino acids. The V gene's germline CDR1 is SEHNR and CDR2 FQNEAQ (reference sequence). DNA of the CDR3: TGTGCCAGCAGCCTGGTTGAGGCAGAAGCTTTCTTT. It is translated as CASSLVEAEAFF.

This chain connects TRBV30 to TRBJ1-2; the D is unclear. The CDR3 spans 12 residues. V lost 7 bases and J 2 bases, leaving 11 bases between the germline ends. Germline V CDR1 and CDR2: GTSNPN, SVGIG (reference sequence). The CDR3 DNA reads TGTGCCTCCGCTGGCGGGAACTATGGCTACACCTTC. Translating it yields CASAGGNYGYTF.

The chain employs TRBV2 and TRBJ1-5, with D tentatively TRBD1 (6 bases). The CDR3 spans 15 residues. CDR1 is SNHLY, CDR2 FYNNEI, per germline. Trimming removed 6 bases at V and 2 bases at J, with 14 bases between. The CDR3 sequence is CASSGAAGGNQPQHF. The CDR3 DNA sequence: TGTGCCAGCAGCGGCGCAGCAGGGGGCAATCAGCCCCAGCATTTT.

J is TRBJ1-2 and V is TRBV11-2; 8 bases fit TRBD1. Unmatched junction bases numbered 5, after V lost 5 bases and J lost 0 bases. Per germline, CDR1 SGHAT and CDR2 FQNNGV. This CDR3 spans 15 amino acids. CDR3 coding DNA: TGTGCCAGCAGCGCAGACAGGGGATCTAACTATGGCTACACCTTC. Protein product: CASSADRGSNYGYTF.

The rearrangement joins TRBV28 to TRBJ2-7; TRBD1 might be the D (5 bases). The CDR3 is 15 amino acids. V was trimmed by 6 bases and J by 2 bases, leaving 17 bases between them. CDR1 and CDR2 from the germline V gene are MDHEN and SYDVKM. CDR3 DNA sequence: TGTGCCAGCAGCCTAATCAGTCAGGGAACCTACGAGCAGTACTTC. Protein product: CASSLISQGTYEQYF. The entire variable domain, with the rest obtained from reference TRBV28 and TRBJ2-7, is as follows: DVKVTQSSRYLVKRTGEKVFLECVQDMDHENMFWYRQDPGLGLRLIYFSYDVKMKEKGDIPEGYSVSREKKERFSLILESASTNQTSMYLCASSLISQGTYEQYFGPGTRLTVT.

The CDR3 DNA reads TGTGCCAGCAGCCTCACAGATACGCAGTATTTT. Its protein product is CASSLTDTQYF. This sequence joins TRBV9 and TRBJ2-3; D is ambiguous. Germline V gives CDR1 SGDLS, CDR2 YYNGEE. V was pared by 4 bases and J by 2 bases, with 2 bases between. The CDR3 is 11 residues long.

The count of this clone is one. The chain has TRBV25-1 and TRBJ1-6; D gene ambiguous. Trimming cost V 5 bases and J 7 bases, with 9 bases left between them. Germline V gene lookup returns CDR1 MGHDK and CDR2 SYGVNS. The CDR3 length is 13 residues. The CDR3 region has the DNA TGTGCCAGCAGTCGAGGTTTAAATTCACCCCTCCACTTT. Translation gives CASSRGLNSPLHF.

This clone was counted only a few times. V and J are TRBV2 and TRBJ1-5, with D perhaps matching TRBD1 (5 bases). Germline assignment: CDR1 SNHLY and CDR2 FYNNEI. V lost 0 bases and J lost 7, with 13 bases in between. The length of the CDR3 is 15 residues. The CDR3 loop reads CASSEALGGSQPQHF. The DNA of the CDR3 is TGTGCCAGCAGTGAAGCGCTTGGGGGGAGCCAGCCCCAGCATTTT.

This clone was seen only a few times. This rearrangement joins TRBV5-1 to TRBJ1-1, with 11 bases matching TRBD1. The J segment lost 11 bases and the V segment lost 4 bases, leaving 10 bases of the junction unmatched. CDR1 SGHRS and CDR2 YFSETQ come from the germline V gene. The CDR3 has 14 amino acids. CDR3 nucleotide sequence: TGCGCCAGCAGCGCGTGGACAGGGGGCCGGGGGGCTTTCTTT. This codes for CASSAWTGGRGAFF.

This chain connects TRBV19 to TRBJ1-1, with a possible D match to TRBD1 (5 bases). CDR3 length: 13 residues. The germline gives CDR1 LNHDA, CDR2 SQIVND (reference sequence). V was shortened by 5 bases and J by 1 base, with 8 bases between the two germline ends. CDR3 region: CASSLGPNTEAFF. CDR3 bases: TGTGCCAGTAGTTTGGGGCCGAACACTGAAGCTTTCTTT.

The chain employs TRBV7-9 and TRBJ2-2; D is possibly TRBD1 (5 bases). Germline V gives CDR1 SEHNR, CDR2 FQNEAQ (reference sequence). Trimming removed 4 bases from V and 6 bases from J, with 9 bases in between. The CDR3 sequence is 13 residues long. The CDR3 spells CASSSGFSGELFF. The DNA for the CDR3 is TGTGCCAGCAGCTCAGGGTTTTCCGGGGAGCTGTTTTTT.

V usage is TRBV18 and J usage is TRBJ1-1, with 9 bases lining up with TRBD1. Trimming cost V 3 bases and J 4 bases; bases outside gene matches: 6. The CDR3 spans 15 residues. Germline V gives CDR1 KGHSH, CDR2 LQKENI. CDR3 in amino acids: CASSPGTGRVTEAFF. CDR3 sequence (DNA): TGTGCCAGCTCACCCGGGACAGGGAGAGTCACTGAAGCTTTCTTT.